The clone carrying this TCR beta chain is a singleton in its sample. Antigen specificity is unknown. Data came from immunoSEQ multiplex PCR; TCRdb stores just in-frame clones and leaves some out. The sample consists of 150,000 to 200,000 clones, about 83% of them appearing once. The V and J ends lost 4 bases and 9 bases, in that order; junction bases with no gene match: 13. The CDR3 runs 15 residues. Germline V CDR1 and CDR2: SGHVS, FNYEAQ. The data originate from a study of cytomegalovirus exposure and HLA in healthy donors. Turning to the study itself: The 110 or so validation repertoires used a platform that matched the one used for the 500 to 700 first-cohort repertoires, as a later analysis reported.

Study-wide points: There were a few CMV-associated chains whose specificity for CMV antigens was confirmed in vitro. Investigators reported over 150 TCR beta chains as tied to cytomegalovirus.

Among the 90 to 150 subjects of the validation cohort, separate from the approximately 700-subject first cohort, were the donors. V gene TRBV7-6 combines with J gene TRBJ1-1; 8 bases are a match to TRBD1. Sequenced sample: PBMCs. The sequence was collected from a woman aged 30 to 39 in good health and CMV-seronegative. CDR3 sequence: CASSSPGGQDMQAFF. In DNA, the CDR3 is TGTGCCAGCAGCTCTCCCGGGGGACAGGATATGCAAGCTTTCTTT.